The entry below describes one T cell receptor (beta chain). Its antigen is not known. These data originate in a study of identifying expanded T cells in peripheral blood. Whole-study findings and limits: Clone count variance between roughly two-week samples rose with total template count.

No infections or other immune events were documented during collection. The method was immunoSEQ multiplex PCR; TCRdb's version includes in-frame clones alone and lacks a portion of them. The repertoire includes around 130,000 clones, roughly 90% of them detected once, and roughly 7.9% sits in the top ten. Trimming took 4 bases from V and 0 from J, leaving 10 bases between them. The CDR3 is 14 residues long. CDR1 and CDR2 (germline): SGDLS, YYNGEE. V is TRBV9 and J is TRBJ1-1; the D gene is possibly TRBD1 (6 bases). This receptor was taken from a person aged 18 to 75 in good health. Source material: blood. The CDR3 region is CASSKGHLNTEAFF. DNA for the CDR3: TGTGCCAGCAGCAAGGGACACTTGAACACTGAAGCTTTCTTT.